This T cell receptor beta chain was found in a study of Graves' ophthalmopathy and Graves' hyperthyroidism. The CDR3 is 20 residues long. The germline V gene has CDR1 MNHEY and CDR2 SVGAGI. Amplification from RNA transcripts yielded the TCR beta CDR3 regions. Second-round multiplex PCR came after a first-round RT-PCR that employed HTBI primers. TCRdb called the multiplex PCR reads again in MiXCR, with one record for every CDR3 protein. This repertoire shows roughly 500,000 distinct CDR3 sequences, 13% to 15% found once; its top ten account for over 8%. This clonotype has at least ten counts. At one of its ends the junction is not consistent with the germline gene, which may arise from a read error.

The TCR was taken from a woman younger than 45 with Graves' ophthalmopathy. The chain recombines TRBV6-5 with TRBJ1-5; possibly TRBD1 for D (5 bases). The sample comprised blood. The chain's CDR3 is CASSSGRDGIPFYSTQPQHF. Here the CDR3 DNA reads TGTGCCAGCAGTTCCGGCCGGGACGGGATCCCCTTCTATAGCACTCAGCCCCAGCATTTT.